What follows is one T cell receptor (beta chain) and its context. TCRdb's copy holds only in-frame clones and misses some; the assay was immunoSEQ multiplex PCR. The repertoire holds roughly 26,000 clones, with more than 70% as singletons. This sample was included in a study of OX40 agonist ivuxolimab in advanced cancers. V gave up 0 bases and J gave up 4 bases; unmatched junction bases: 15. The CDR3 totals 19 residues. Germline CDR1 is LNHDA and CDR2 is SQIVND (reference sequence). This chain links TRBV19 with TRBJ2-5, with 9 bases lining up with TRBD2. This specimen consisted of CD4+ or CD8+ T cells sorted from blood, obtained in a trial of the OX40 agonist ivuxolimab. The TCR sequence derives from an adult with an advanced solid tumor such as melanoma, head and neck, liver or kidney cancer. The CDR3 sequence: CASSIDRSGRLPDRETQYF. Written as DNA, the CDR3 is TGTGCCAGTAGTATAGATCGCAGCGGGAGGCTTCCTGATAGAGAGACCCAGTACTTC.